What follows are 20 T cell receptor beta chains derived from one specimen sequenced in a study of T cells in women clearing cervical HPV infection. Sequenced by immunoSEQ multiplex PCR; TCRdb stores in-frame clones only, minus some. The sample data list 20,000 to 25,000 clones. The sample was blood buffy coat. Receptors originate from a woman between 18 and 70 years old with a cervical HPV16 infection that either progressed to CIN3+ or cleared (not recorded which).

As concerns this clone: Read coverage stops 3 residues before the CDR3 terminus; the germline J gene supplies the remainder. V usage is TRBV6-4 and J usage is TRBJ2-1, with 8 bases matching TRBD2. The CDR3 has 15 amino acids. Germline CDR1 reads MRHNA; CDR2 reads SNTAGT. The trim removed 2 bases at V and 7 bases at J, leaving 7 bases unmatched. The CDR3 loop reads CASSDAGTSSNEQFF. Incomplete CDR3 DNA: TGTGCCAGCAGTGACGCCGGGACTAGTTCTAATGAG.

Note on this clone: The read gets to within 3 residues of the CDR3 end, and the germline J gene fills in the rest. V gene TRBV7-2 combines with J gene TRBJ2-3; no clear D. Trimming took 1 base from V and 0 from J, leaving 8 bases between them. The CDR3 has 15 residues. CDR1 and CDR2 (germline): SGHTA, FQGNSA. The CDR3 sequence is CASSLGAKSTDTQYF. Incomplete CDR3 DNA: TGTGCCAGCAGCTTAGGGGCAAAGAGCACAGATACG.

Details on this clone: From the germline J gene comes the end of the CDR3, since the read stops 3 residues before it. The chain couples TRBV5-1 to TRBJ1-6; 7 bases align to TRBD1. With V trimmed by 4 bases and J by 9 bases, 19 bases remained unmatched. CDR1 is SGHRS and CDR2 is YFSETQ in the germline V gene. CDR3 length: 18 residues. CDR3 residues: CASSPGVGGTGDGSPLHF. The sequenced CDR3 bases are TGCGCCAGCAGCCCGGGTGTAGGGGGCACGGGCGATGGTTCACCC.

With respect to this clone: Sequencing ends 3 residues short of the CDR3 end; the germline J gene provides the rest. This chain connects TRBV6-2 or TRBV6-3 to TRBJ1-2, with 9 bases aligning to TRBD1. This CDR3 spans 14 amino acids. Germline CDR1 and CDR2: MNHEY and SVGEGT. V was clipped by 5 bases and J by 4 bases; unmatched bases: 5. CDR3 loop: CASSTGTGSYGYTF. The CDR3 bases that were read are TGTGCCAGCAGTACCGGGACAGGGTCCTATGGC.

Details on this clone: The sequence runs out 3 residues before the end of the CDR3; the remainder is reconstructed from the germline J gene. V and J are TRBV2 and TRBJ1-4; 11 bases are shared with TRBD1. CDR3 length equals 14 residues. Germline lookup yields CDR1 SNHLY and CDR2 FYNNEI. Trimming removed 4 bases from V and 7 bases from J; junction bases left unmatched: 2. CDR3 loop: CASSAGTGGEKLFF. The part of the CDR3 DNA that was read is TGTGCCAGCAGTGCTGGGACAGGGGGTGAAAAA. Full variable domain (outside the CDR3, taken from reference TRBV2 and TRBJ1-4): EPEVTQTPSHQVTQMGQEVILRCVPISNHLYFYWYRQILGQKVEFLVSFYNNEISEKSEIFDDQFSVERPDGSNFTLKIRSTKLEDSAMYFCASSAGTGGEKLFFGSGTQLSVL.

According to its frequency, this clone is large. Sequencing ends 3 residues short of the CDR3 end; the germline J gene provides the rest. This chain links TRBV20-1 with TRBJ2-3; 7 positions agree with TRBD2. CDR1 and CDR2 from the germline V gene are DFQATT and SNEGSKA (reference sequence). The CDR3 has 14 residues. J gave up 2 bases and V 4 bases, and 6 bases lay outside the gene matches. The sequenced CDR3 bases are TGCAGTGCTACCCAAGCGGGGCTCACAGATACG. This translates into CSATQAGLTDT. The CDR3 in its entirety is CSATQAGLTDTQYF.

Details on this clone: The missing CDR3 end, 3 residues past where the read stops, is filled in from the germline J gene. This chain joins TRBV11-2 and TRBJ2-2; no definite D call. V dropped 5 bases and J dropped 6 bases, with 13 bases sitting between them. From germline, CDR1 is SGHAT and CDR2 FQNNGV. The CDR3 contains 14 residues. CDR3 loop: CASSPRIVAGELFF. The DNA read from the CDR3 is TGTGCCAGCAGCCCCCGCATAGTGGCCGGGGAG.

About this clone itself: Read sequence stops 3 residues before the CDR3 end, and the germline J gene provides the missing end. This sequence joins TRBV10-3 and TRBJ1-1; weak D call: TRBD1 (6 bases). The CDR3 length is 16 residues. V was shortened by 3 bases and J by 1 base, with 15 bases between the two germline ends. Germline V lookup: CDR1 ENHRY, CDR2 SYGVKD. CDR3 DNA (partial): TGTGCCATCAGTGACCGGGACAAAGCTCCGAACACTGAA. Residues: CAISDRDKAPNTE. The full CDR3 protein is CAISDRDKAPNTEAFF.

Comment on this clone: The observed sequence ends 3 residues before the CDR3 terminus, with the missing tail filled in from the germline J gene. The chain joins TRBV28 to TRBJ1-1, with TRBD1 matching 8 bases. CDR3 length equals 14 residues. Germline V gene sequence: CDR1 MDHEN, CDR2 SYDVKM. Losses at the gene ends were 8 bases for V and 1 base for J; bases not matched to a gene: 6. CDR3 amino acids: CASQTGAGNTEAFF. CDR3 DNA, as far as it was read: TGTGCCAGCCAGACAGGGGCGGGGAACACTGAA. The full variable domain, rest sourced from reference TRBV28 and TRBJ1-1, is DVKVTQSSRYLVKRTGEKVFLECVQDMDHENMFWYRQDPGLGLRLIYFSYDVKMKEKGDIPEGYSVSREKKERFSLILESASTNQTSMYLCASQTGAGNTEAFFGQGTRLTVV.

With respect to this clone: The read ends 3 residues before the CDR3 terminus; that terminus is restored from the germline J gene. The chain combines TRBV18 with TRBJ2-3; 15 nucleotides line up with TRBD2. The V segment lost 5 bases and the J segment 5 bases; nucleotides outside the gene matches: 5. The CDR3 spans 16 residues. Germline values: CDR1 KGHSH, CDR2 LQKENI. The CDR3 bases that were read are TGTGCCAGCTCATCCGGACTAGCGGGAGGGAAAGATACG. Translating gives CASSSGLAGGKDT. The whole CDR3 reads CASSSGLAGGKDTQYF.

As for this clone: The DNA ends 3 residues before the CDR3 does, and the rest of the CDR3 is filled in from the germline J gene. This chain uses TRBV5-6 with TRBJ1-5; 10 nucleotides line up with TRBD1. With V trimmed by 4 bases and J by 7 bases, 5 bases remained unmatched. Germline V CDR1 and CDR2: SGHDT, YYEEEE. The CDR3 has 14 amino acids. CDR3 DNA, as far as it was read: TGTGCCAGCAGCCCGGGACAGGGGTTACAGCCC. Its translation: CASSPGQGLQP. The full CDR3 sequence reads CASSPGQGLQPQHF.

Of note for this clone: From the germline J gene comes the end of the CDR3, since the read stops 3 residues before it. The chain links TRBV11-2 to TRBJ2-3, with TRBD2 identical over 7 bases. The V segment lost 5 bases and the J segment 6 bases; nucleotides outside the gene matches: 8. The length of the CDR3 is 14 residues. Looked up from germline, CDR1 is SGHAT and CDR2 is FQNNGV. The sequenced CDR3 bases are TGTGCCAGCAGCATAAACCAGGGAGGGGATACG. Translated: CASSINQGGDT. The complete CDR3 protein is CASSINQGGDTQYF.

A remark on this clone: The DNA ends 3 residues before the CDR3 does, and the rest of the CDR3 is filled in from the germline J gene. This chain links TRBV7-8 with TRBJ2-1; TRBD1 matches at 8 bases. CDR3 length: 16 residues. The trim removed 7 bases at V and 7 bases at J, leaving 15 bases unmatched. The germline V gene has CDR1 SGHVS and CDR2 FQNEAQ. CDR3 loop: CASTNRTGRGVNEQFF. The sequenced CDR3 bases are TGTGCCAGCACCAACAGGACAGGGCGGGGAGTAAATGAG.

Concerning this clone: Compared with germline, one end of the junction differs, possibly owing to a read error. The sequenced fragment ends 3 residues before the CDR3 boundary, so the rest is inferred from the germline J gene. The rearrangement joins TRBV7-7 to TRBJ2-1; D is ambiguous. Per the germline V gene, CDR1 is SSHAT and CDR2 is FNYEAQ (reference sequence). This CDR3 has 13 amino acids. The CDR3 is CASSLGRRNEQFF. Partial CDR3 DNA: TGTGCTAGCAGCTTAGGTAGGCGGAATGAG.

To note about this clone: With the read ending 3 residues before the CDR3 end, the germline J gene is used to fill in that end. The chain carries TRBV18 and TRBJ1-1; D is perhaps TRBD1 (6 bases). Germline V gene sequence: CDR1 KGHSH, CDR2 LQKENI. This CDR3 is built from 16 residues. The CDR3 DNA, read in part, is TGTGCCAGCTCACCACGGGGAAGGACAGACCAAGAGACA. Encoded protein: CASSPRGRTDQET. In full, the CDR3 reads CASSPRGRTDQETAFF.

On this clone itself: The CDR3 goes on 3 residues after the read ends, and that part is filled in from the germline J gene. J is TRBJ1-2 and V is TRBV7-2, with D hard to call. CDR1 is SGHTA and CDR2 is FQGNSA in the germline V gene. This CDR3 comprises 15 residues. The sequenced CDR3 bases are TGTGCCAGCAGCTTACTCCGGACTAGTACCAATGAC. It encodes CASSLLRTSTND. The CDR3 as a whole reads CASSLLRTSTNDYTF.

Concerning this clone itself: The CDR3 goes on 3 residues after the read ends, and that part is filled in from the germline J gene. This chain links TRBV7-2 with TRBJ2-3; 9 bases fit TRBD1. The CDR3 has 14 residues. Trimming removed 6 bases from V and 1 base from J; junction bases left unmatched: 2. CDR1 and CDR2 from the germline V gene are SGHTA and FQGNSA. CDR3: CASSRDRGTDTQYF. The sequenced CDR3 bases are TGTGCCAGCAGTCGGGACAGGGGCACAGATACG.

Incomplete CDR3 DNA: TGTGCCAGCACTAGACAGGGGGGAAACAAAAACATT. Residues: CASTRQGGNKNI. The complete CDR3 protein is CASTRQGGNKNIQYF. The V gene is TRBV28, the J gene TRBJ2-4, with 9 positions matching TRBD1. The read comes to an end 3 residues before the CDR3 does, leaving the germline J gene to fill in the end. The CDR3 runs 15 residues. With 7 bases clipped from V and 3 bases from J, the junction kept 7 bases outside the gene matches. Germline CDR1 reads MDHEN; CDR2 reads SYDVKM.

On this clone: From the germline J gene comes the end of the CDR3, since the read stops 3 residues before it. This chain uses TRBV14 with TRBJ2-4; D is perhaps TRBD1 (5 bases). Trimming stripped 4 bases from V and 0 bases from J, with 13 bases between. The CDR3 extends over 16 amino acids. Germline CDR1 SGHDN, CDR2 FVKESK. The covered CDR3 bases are TGTGCCAGCAGCCGTGGACAAGGCTTAGCCAAAAACATT. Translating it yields CASSRGQGLAKNI. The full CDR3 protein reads CASSRGQGLAKNIQYF.

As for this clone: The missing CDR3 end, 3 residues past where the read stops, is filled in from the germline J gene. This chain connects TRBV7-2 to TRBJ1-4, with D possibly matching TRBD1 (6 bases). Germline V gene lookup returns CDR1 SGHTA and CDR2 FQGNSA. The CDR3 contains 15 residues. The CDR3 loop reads CASSLGPNRDSPLFF. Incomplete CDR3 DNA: TGTGCCAGCAGCTTAGGCCCGAACAGGGATTCACCA.